This T cell receptor beta chain derives from a study of T cells in Graves' hyperthyroidism and ophthalmopathy. Study information: Peripheral blood sampling occurred at initial diagnosis, before any treatment.

Germline V gene sequence: CDR1 MDHEN, CDR2 SYDVKM. V dropped 3 bases and J dropped 7 bases, with 16 bases sitting between them. The CDR3 has 16 amino acids. RNA transcripts were the template for amplifying TCR beta CDR3 regions. HTBI primers were used for first-round RT-PCR of the TCR CDR3. A single record per CDR3 protein comes from TCRdb applying MiXCR to the multiplex PCR reads. The table has 600,000 or so distinct CDR3 sequences, approximately 15% seen once; the top ten hold over 6%. This clonotype was seen at least ten times. The sample comprised blood. The chain recombines TRBV28 with TRBJ1-6; TRBD1 is a possible D gene (6 bases). The clonotype originates from a woman between 18 and 29 years old with Graves' ophthalmopathy. The CDR3 spells CASSLGWTVVNSPLHF. CDR3 DNA sequence: TGTGCCAGCAGTTTGGGTTGGACAGTAGTAAATTCACCCCTCCACTTT.